The 3 T cell receptor beta chains listed next were all sequenced from one sample in a study of monozygotic twins with inflammatory bowel disease. TCRdb derives one entry per CDR3 protein from the 5' RACE reads, leaving out DNA. This sample's table has tens of thousands of distinct CDR3 sequences. Specimen: blood. These receptors all stem from a human donor with ulcerative colitis or Crohn's disease, or a healthy co-twin of an affected twin (not recorded which).

The chain uses TRBV2 and TRBJ2-1; TCRdb's assignment of TRBD1 cannot be checked, as there is no DNA. This CDR3 is built from 15 residues. Germline-derived CDR1 and CDR2 are SNHLY and FYNNEI. The CDR3 region is CASTFQGLNRNEQFF. The whole variable domain, remainder taken from reference TRBV2 and TRBJ2-1, is EPEVTQTPSHQVTQMGQEVILRCVPISNHLYFYWYRQILGQKVEFLVSFYNNEISEKSEIFDDQFSVERPDGSNFTLKIRSTKLEDSAMYFCASTFQGLNRNEQFFGPGTRLTVL.

The V gene is TRBV12-3 or TRBV12-4, the J gene TRBJ2-5; TCRdb proposes TRBD2, but this gene call is untestable without DNA. CDR3 size: 14 residues. The CDR3 region is CASSFEGQQETQYF.

This chain uses TRBV5-1 with TRBJ2-7. The germline CDR1 and CDR2 sequences are SGHRS and YFSETQ. This CDR3 region has 13 residues. CDR3 amino acids: CASTDGLTYEQYF.